This T cell receptor (beta chain) was observed in a study of T cell responses to AZD1222 COVID-19 vaccine. Regarding the study as a whole: The sample set comprised mostly white British donors with more females, and clonal diversity was possibly underestimated.

CDR1 is SNHLY, CDR2 FYNNEI, per germline. V was pared by 6 bases and J by 9 bases, with 7 bases of the junction left unmatched. The CDR3 contains 14 residues. Generated by immunoSEQ multiplex PCR, the TCRdb table keeps only in-frame clones and is missing some. The repertoire includes over 110,000 clones, 75% to 90% of them detected once, and 1.5% to 2% sits in the top ten. Worth noting for this clone: Its antigen is as yet unknown.

The sequencing used peripheral blood, collected on day 0 of AZD1222 vaccination. The chain combines TRBV2 with TRBJ1-6, with TRBD1 matching over 8 bases. This receptor was obtained from an adult in good health. CDR3 coding DNA: TGTGCCAGCAGACAACAGGGGGAAGGTTCACCCCTCCACTTT. It specifies CASRQQGEGSPLHF.